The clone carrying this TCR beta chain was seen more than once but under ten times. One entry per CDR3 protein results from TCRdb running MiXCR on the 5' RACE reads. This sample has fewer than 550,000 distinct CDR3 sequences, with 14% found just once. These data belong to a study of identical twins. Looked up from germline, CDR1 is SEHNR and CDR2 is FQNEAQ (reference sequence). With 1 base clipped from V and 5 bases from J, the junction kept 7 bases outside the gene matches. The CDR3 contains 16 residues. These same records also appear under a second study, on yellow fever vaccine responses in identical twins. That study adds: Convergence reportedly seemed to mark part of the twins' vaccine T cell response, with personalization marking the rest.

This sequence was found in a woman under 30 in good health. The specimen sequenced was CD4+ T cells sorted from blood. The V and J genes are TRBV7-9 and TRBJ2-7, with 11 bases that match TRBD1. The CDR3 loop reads CASSLGGGQGVNEQYF. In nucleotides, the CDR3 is TGTGCCAGCAGCTTAGGAGGGGGACAGGGGGTCAACGAGCAGTACTTC.